This T cell receptor beta chain was sequenced for a study of human T cells and chemical hapten exposure. Looking at the study overall: Patients had diphenylcyclopropenone applied to the scalp weekly throughout the approximately 26-week study.

This clonotype was counted at least ten times. Indicated time point: patch test 2, 6 weeks after DPC sensitization. The treatment here: therapeutic diphenylcyclopropenone sensitization with weekly scalp DPC. Total RNA came from unfractionated whole blood. TCRdb re-derived calls from the RACE reads in MiXCR, one entry per CDR3 protein. The sample shows about 110,000 distinct CDR3 sequences, 9.2% of them seen only once. Sequenced material: whole blood, taken in connection with sensitization to the hapten diphenylcyclopropenone (DPC). This receptor was obtained from a woman aged 40 to 50 with alopecia areata. Some clones in this sample may be carry-over from other donors' samples.

The CDR3 protein is CASSLPGLAGATAGELFF. CDR3 nucleotide sequence: TGTGCCAGCAGCTTACCGGGACTAGCGGGCGCGACGGCCGGGGAGCTGTTTTTT. The chain links TRBV7-8 to TRBJ2-2, with 12 bases identical to TRBD2. With 2 bases clipped from V and 6 bases from J, the junction kept 10 bases outside the gene matches. The CDR3 loop spans 18 amino acids. The germline V gene has CDR1 SGHVS and CDR2 FQNEAQ. The complete variable domain, with remaining parts taken from reference TRBV7-8 and TRBJ2-2, reads GAGVSQSPRYKVAKRGQDVALRCDPISGHVSLFWYQQALGQGPEFLTYFQNEAQLDKSGLPSDRFFAERPEGSVSTLKIQRTQQEDSAVYLCASSLPGLAGATAGELFFGEGSRLTVL.